This TCR beta chain was captured by sequencing in a study of cytomegalovirus exposure and HLA in healthy donors. The CDR3 is made up of 13 amino acids. Trimming took off 7 bases at V and 8 bases at J, with 18 bases between the two ends. Looked up from germline, CDR1 is SGHNT and CDR2 is YYREEE (reference sequence). Turning to this clone: Antigen: not known.

Study findings and constraints: There were 150 to 200 TCR beta chains listed as cytomegalovirus-associated.

The repertoire was sequenced with immunoSEQ multiplex PCR; TCRdb's copy has only in-frame clones and lacks some. Of roughly 200,000 clones listed, about 86% were seen once; the top ten hold around 2.8%. V usage is TRBV5-4 and J usage is TRBJ1-1; TRBD1 might be the D (6 bases). The material sequenced was PBMCs. The sequence came from a woman aged 18 to 35 in good health and CMV-seropositive. The CDR3 loop is CASSAKGGSEAFF. Written as DNA, the CDR3 is TGTGCCAGCTCCGCAAAGGGGGGGTCGGAAGCTTTCTTT. Looking up the rest from reference TRBV5-4 and TRBJ1-1 gives the full variable domain: ETGVTQSPTHLIKTRGQQVTLRCSSQSGHNTVSWYQQALGQGPQFIFQYYREEENGRGNFPPRFSGLQFPNYSSELNVNALELDDSALYLCASSAKGGSEAFFGQGTRLTVV.